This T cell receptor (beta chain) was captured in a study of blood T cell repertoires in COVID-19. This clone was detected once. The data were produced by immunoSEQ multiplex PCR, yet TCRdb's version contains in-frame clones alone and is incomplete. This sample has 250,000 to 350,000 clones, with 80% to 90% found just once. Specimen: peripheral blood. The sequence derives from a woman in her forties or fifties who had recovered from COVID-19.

The CDR3 nucleotides read TGTGCCAGCAGTTTGTGGGGCGGGGAGGGGTTTGGGCAGCCCCAGCATTTT. Residues: CASSLWGGEGFGQPQHF. This chain joins TRBV28 and TRBJ1-5; D might be TRBD1 (5 bases). The CDR3 spans 17 residues. V shed 3 bases and J shed 7 bases, with 22 bases lying between them. Germline CDR1 is MDHEN and CDR2 is SYDVKM.